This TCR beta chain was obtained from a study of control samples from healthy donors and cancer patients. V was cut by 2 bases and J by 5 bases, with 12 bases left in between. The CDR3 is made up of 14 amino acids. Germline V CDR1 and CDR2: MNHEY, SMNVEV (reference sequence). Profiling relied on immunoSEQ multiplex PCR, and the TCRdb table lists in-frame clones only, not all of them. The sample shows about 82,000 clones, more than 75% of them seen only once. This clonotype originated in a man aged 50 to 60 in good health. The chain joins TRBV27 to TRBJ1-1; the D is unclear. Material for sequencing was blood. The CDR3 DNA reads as TGTGCCAGCAGTTTAGCTCCCCCGGGGACTGAAGCTTTCTTT. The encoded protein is CASSLAPPGTEAFF.